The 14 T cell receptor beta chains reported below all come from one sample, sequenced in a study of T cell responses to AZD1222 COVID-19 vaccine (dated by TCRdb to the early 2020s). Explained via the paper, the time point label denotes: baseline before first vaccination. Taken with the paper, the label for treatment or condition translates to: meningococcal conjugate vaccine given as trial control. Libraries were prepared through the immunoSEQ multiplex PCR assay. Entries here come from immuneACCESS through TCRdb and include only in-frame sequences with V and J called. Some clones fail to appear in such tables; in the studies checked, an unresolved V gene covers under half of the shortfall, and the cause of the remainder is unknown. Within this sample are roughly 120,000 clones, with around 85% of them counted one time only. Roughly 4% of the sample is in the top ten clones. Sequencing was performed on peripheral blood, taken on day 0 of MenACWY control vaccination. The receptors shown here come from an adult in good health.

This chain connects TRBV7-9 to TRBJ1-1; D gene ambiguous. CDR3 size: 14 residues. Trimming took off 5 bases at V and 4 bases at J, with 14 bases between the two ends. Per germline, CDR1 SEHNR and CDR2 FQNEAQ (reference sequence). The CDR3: CASSAPVGGTEAFF. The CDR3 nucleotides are TGTGCCAGCAGCGCACCAGTGGGTGGCACTGAAGCTTTCTTT. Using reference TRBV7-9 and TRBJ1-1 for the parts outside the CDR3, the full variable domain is DTGVSQNPRHKITKRGQNVTFRCDPISEHNRLYWYRQTLGQGPEFLTYFQNEAQLEKSRLLSDRFSAERPKGSFSTLEIQRTEQGDSAMYLCASSAPVGGTEAFFGQGTRLTVV.

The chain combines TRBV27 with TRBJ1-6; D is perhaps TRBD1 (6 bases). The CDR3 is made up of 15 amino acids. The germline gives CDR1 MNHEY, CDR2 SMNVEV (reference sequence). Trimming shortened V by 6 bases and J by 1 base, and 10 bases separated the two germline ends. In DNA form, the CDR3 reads TGTGCCAGCAGAAACAGGGAATCCTATAATTCACCCCTCCACTTT. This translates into CASRNRESYNSPLHF.

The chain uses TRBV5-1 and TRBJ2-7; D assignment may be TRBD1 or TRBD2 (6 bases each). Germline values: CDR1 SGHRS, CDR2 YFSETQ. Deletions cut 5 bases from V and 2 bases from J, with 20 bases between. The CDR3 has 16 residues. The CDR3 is CASRLGGAAGTYEQYF. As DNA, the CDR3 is TGCGCCAGCAGGCTAGGGGGAGCGGCGGGGACCTACGAGCAGTACTTC.

CDR3 region: CASSQGRTGRNSPLHF. CDR3 coding DNA: TGCGCCAGCAGCCAAGGGCGGACAGGGCGGAATTCACCCCTCCACTTT. The chain joins TRBV4-1 to TRBJ1-6; 8 bases line up with TRBD1. There are 16 residues in the CDR3. Trimming removed 1 base from V and 7 bases from J; junction bases left unmatched: 6. Per germline, CDR1 MGHRA and CDR2 YSYEKL.

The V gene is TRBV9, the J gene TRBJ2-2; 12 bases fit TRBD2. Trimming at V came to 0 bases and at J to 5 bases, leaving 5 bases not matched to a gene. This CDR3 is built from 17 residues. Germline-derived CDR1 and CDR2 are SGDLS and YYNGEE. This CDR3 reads CASSVGLAGAGTGELFF. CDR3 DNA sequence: TGTGCCAGCAGCGTAGGACTAGCGGGGGCGGGAACCGGGGAGCTGTTTTTT.

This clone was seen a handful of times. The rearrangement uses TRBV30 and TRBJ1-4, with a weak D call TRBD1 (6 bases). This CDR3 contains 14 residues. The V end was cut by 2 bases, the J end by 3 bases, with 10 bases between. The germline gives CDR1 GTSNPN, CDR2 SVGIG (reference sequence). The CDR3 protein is CAWSPTGSNEKLFF. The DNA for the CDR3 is TGTGCCTGGAGTCCGACAGGATCTAATGAAAAACTGTTTTTT.

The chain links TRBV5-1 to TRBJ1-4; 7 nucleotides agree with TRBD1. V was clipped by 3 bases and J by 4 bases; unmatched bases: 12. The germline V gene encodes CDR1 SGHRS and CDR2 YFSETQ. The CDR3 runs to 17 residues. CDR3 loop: CASSSRQGSANNEKLFF. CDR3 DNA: TGCGCCAGCAGCTCCCGACAGGGCTCCGCTAATAATGAAAAACTGTTTTTT.

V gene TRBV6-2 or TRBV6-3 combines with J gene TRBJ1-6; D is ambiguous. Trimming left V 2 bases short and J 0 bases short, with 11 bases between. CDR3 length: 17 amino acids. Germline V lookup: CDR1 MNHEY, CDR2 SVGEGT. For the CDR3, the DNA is TGTGCCAGCAGTTACGGACGGCCGAGCTCCTATAATTCACCCCTCCACTTT. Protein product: CASSYGRPSSYNSPLHF.

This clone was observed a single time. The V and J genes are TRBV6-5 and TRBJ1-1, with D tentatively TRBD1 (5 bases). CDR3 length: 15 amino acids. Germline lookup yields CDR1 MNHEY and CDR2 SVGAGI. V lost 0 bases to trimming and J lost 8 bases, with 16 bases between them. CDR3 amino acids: CASSYSMGRSLEAFF. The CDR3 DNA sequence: TGTGCCAGCAGTTACTCGATGGGACGCAGCCTCGAAGCTTTCTTT.

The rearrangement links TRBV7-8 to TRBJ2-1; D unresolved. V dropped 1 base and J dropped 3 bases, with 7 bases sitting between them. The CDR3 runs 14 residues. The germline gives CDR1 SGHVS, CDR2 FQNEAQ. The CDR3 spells CASSLDGYYNEQFF. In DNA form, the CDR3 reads TGTGCCAGCAGCTTAGACGGATACTACAATGAGCAGTTCTTC.

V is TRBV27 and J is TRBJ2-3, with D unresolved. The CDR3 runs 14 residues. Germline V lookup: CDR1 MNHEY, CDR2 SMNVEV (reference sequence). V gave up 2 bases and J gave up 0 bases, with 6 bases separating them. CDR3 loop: CASSLTISTDTQYF. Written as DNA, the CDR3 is TGTGCCAGCAGTTTAACAATTAGCACAGATACGCAGTATTTT.

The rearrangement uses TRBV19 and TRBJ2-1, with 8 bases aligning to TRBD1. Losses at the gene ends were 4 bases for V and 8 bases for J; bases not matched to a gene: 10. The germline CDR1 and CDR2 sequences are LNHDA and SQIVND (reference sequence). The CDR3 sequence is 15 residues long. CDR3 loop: CASSTQGAQPDEQFF. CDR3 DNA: TGTGCCAGTAGTACCCAGGGGGCGCAACCCGATGAGCAGTTCTTC.

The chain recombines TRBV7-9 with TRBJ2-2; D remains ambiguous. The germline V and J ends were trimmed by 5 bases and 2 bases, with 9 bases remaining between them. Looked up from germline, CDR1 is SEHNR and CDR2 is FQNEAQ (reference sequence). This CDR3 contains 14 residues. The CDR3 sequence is CASSITTNTGELFF. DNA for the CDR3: TGTGCCAGCAGCATCACGACAAACACCGGGGAGCTGTTTTTT.

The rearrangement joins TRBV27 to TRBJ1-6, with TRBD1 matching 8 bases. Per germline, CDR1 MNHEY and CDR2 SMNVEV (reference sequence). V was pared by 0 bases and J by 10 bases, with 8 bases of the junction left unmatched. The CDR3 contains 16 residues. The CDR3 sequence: CASSLSHDRGRSPLHF. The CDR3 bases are TGTGCCAGCAGTTTATCGCACGACAGGGGAAGGTCACCCCTCCACTTT.